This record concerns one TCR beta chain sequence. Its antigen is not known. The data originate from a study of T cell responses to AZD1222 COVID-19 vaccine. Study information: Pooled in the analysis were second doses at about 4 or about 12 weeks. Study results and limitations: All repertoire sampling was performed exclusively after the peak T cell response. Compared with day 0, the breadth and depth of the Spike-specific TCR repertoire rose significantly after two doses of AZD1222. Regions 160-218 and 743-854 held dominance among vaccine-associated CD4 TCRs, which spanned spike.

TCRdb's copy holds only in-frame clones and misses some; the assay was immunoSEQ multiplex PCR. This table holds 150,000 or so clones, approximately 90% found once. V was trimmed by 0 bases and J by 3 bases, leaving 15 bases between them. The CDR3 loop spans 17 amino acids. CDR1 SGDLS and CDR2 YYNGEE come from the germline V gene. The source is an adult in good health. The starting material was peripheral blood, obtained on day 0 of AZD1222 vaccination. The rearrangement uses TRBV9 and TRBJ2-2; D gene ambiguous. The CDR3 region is CASSVEPEQTYTGELFF. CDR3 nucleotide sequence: TGTGCCAGCAGCGTAGAACCAGAGCAGACATACACCGGGGAGCTGTTTTTT.